The entry below describes one T cell receptor (beta chain). Followed longitudinally, the Seattle patients had been enrolled during active infection. The data derive from a study of blood T cell repertoires in COVID-19. As for the study in general: Samples taken during acute and convalescent COVID-19 were collected in the United States, Italy and Spain.

Libraries were prepared by immunoSEQ multiplex PCR; TCRdb keeps only in-frame clonotypes and omits some of them. Counted here are around 18,000 clones, 77% occurring once; the ten biggest clones make up 15% to 20%. Trimming removed 2 bases from V and 3 bases from J, with 14 bases in between. The CDR3 spans 15 residues. Germline V CDR1 and CDR2: MNHNS, SASEGT. The genes are TRBV6-1 and TRBJ2-7; maybe TRBD1 (5 bases). The sequence was collected from a man aged 65 to 85 with COVID-19, enrolled during active disease. The sequencing input was peripheral blood. The CDR3 nucleotides are TGTGCCAGCAGTGAACACCTGGACATTTACTACGAGCAGTACTTC. Protein: CASSEHLDIYYEQYF.